The 20 T cell receptor beta chains presented below share a single source sample, sequenced in a study of CD8+CD57+ T cells in acquired aplastic anemia. According to the study, genomic DNA was the template for TCR beta VDJ and CDR3 profiling. TCRdb fed the reads into MiXCR, producing one record per CDR3 protein. The table has about 180,000 distinct CDR3 sequences, 35% to 50% seen once. The sample taken for sequencing was sorted CD4+, CD8+, or CD8+CD57+ T cells (not recorded which) from PBMCs. These receptor sequences come from a human donor in good health.

The chain links TRBV7-6 to TRBJ2-7, with TRBD2 identical over 7 bases. Germline values: CDR1 SGHVS, CDR2 FNYEAQ. The CDR3 has 12 residues. J gave up 5 bases and V 6 bases, and 4 bases lay outside the gene matches. Here the CDR3 DNA reads TGTGCCAGCAGTAGCGGGTTGGACGAGCAGTACTTC. Amino acids: CASSSGLDEQYF.

The V and J genes are TRBV10-3 and TRBJ1-2, with 8 bases aligning to TRBD1. The length of the CDR3 is 14 residues. V lost 0 bases, J lost 6 bases, and 3 bases stayed unmatched. The germline CDR1 and CDR2 sequences are ENHRY and SYGVKD. DNA for the CDR3: TGTGCCATCAGTGAGTCCTCGGACAGGGATGGCTACACCTTC. It specifies CAISESSDRDGYTF.

In this sample, this clonotype turned up many times. The chain is built from TRBV20-1 and TRBJ2-1, with 15 bases that match TRBD2. V lost 6 bases to trimming and J lost 6 bases; unmatched junction nucleotides: 6. The CDR3 extends over 15 amino acids. Germline V gene lookup returns CDR1 DFQATT and CDR2 SNEGSKA (reference sequence). The CDR3, as DNA: TGCAGTGCGGGACTAGCGGGAGGAGCGGGCAATGAGCAGTTCTTC. Its translation is CSAGLAGGAGNEQFF.

V is TRBV4-1 and J is TRBJ1-2; D not certain. The CDR3 runs 13 residues. V lost 0 bases to trimming and J lost 2 bases, with 4 bases between them. CDR1 is MGHRA, CDR2 YSYEKL, per germline. CDR3 region: CASSQESNYGYTF. CDR3 nucleotide sequence: TGCGCCAGCAGCCAAGAGTCAAACTATGGCTACACCTTC.

This clonotype was counted ten times or more. The chain has TRBV6-1 and TRBJ2-3; D gene unclear. The CDR3 is made up of 12 amino acids. Germline CDR1 reads MNHNS; CDR2 reads SASEGT. V was clipped by 4 bases and J by 4 bases, with 6 bases between them. CDR3 loop: CASSAVADTQYF. The CDR3 region has the DNA TGTGCCAGCAGTGCGGTAGCAGATACGCAGTATTTT.

In this sample, this clonotype turned up a few times. The rearrangement links TRBV10-1 to TRBJ2-7; TRBD2 matches 10 bases. Germline V gene sequence: CDR1 WNHNN, CDR2 SYGVQD (reference sequence). V shed 5 bases, J shed 5 bases, and the junction held 12 bases outside the gene matches. The CDR3 loop spans 16 amino acids. CDR3 protein: CASSQTNSGRAHEQYF. The CDR3 DNA sequence: TGCGCCAGCAGTCAAACGAACAGCGGGAGGGCCCACGAGCAGTACTTC.

This chain joins TRBV4-2 and TRBJ2-3, with 12 bases identical to TRBD2. V shed 1 base and J 5 bases; nucleotides not matched to a gene: 10. The CDR3 extends over 18 amino acids. Germline assignment: CDR1 LGHNA and CDR2 YNFKEQ. The DNA of the CDR3 is TGTGCCAGCAGCCAAGCGGGACTAGCGGGCGGGGGGGAAGATACGCAGTATTTT. Translated: CASSQAGLAGGGEDTQYF.

This clonotype has just one count. A read error may explain this, as a much larger clone is one base away. This chain connects TRBV5-6 to TRBJ2-1; D is undetermined. The CDR3 totals 16 residues. Trimming took off 7 bases at V and 2 bases at J, with 19 bases between the two ends. Germline V lookup: CDR1 SGHDT, CDR2 YYEEEE. The CDR3 sequence: CASVLRPDLAYNEQFF. CDR3 bases: TGTGCCAGCGTTCTTAGACCCGACCTAGCCTACAATGAGCAGTTCTTC.

This clonotype has just one count. The chain has TRBV7-2 and TRBJ2-7; D is uncertain. The CDR3 covers 11 residues. The ends were cut back, 10 bases at V and 2 bases at J, with 9 bases in the middle. Looked up from germline, CDR1 is SGHTA and CDR2 is FQGNSA. The CDR3 DNA reads as TGTGCCACGGCGGAAACCTACGAGCAGTACTTC. It is translated as CATAETYEQYF.

For this clonotype: Since a much larger clone is just one base distant, this may be a read error. The V call is TRBV9, the J call TRBJ2-2, with D perhaps TRBD1 (5 bases). V dropped 3 bases and J dropped 5 bases, with 17 bases sitting between them. CDR1 SGDLS and CDR2 YYNGEE come from the germline V gene. The CDR3 is 16 residues long. DNA for the CDR3: TGTGCCAGCAGCGCAAAACAGGAGCTCGTTACCGGGGAGCTGTTTTTT. It translates to CASSAKQELVTGELFF.

This chain uses TRBV7-8 with TRBJ1-5; 7 positions match TRBD1. With V trimmed by 2 bases and J by 6 bases, 7 bases remained unmatched. Looked up from germline, CDR1 is SGHVS and CDR2 is FQNEAQ. The length of the CDR3 is 15 residues. CDR3 nucleotides: TGTGCCAGCAGCTTATACAGGGGAGCTACTCAGCCCCAGCATTTT. As protein: CASSLYRGATQPQHF.

This chain joins TRBV4-2 and TRBJ1-5, with D hard to call. The CDR3 loop spans 15 amino acids. The V gene's germline CDR1 is LGHNA and CDR2 YNFKEQ. Trimming pared 1 base from V and 5 bases from J, leaving 12 bases between. The CDR3: CASSQAEGRHQPQHF. The CDR3 DNA follows: TGTGCCAGCAGCCAAGCCGAGGGCAGACATCAGCCCCAGCATTTT.

The chain is built from TRBV20-1 and TRBJ2-3, with 9 bases aligning to TRBD2. The CDR3 spans 14 residues. After removal of 5 bases from V and 4 bases from J, the junction contained 7 bases not matched to a gene. Germline CDR1 is DFQATT and CDR2 is SNEGSKA (reference sequence). In nucleotides, the CDR3 is TGCAGTGCTGCTTCAGCGGGGGGATCAGATACGCAGTATTTT. It codes for CSAASAGGSDTQYF.

V and J are TRBV5-1 and TRBJ2-4, with D possibly called TRBD1 or TRBD2 (6 bases each). This CDR3 has 16 residues. With 2 bases removed from V and 0 bases from J, the gap between germline ends came to 12 bases. The germline gives CDR1 SGHRS, CDR2 YFSETQ. The CDR3 DNA is TGCGCCAGCAGCTTAGGGGGGACAACAGCCAAAAACATTCAGTACTTC. Translated, it gives CASSLGGTTAKNIQYF.

In its sample, this clonotype was seen many times. CDR3 bases: TGTGCCAGCAGCCTGGTAGGCCGTCGCGGGGAGCTGTTTTTT. It is translated as CASSLVGRRGELFF. J is TRBJ2-2 and V is TRBV11-2, with no clear D. Germline CDR1 reads SGHAT; CDR2 reads FQNNGV. V was trimmed by 5 bases and J by 7 bases, leaving 14 bases between them. The CDR3 contains 14 residues.

This clonotype was detected ten times or more. The V gene is TRBV18, the J gene TRBJ2-7; D is undetermined. The germline CDR1 and CDR2 sequences are KGHSH and LQKENI. CDR3 length equals 13 residues. Trimming took off 0 bases at V and 4 bases at J, with 7 bases between the two ends. The CDR3 DNA sequence: TGTGCCAGCTCACCACCTTCTCTGTACGAGCAGTACTTC. It is translated as CASSPPSLYEQYF.

The chain is built from TRBV30 and TRBJ2-1; D is unresolved. V dropped 5 bases and J dropped 6 bases, with 8 bases sitting between them. The CDR3 extends over 11 amino acids. CDR1 is GTSNPN, CDR2 SVGIG, per germline (reference sequence). The CDR3 reads CAWALRNEQFF. In DNA, the CDR3 is TGTGCCTGGGCTCTCCGCAATGAGCAGTTCTTC.

As for this clonotype: One end of the junction varies from germline; a read error may be responsible. The rearrangement uses TRBV12-3 or TRBV12-4 and TRBJ1-1; no clear D. CDR3 size: 13 residues. The CDR3 DNA is TGTGCCAGCAGTTTCGCCCTGAACACTGAAGCTCTCTTT. Its protein is CASSFALNTEALF.

This clonotype was detected many times. This chain links TRBV4-3 with TRBJ2-7; 8 bases map to TRBD2. The CDR3 is 16 residues long. Germline V lookup: CDR1 LGHNA, CDR2 YSLEER. With V trimmed by 4 bases and J by 4 bases, 12 bases remained unmatched. CDR3 sequence (DNA): TGCGCCAGCAGCCCAGGAGAGAGCGGGAGAGGTTACGAGCAGTACTTC. Translating gives CASSPGESGRGYEQYF.

The V gene is TRBV19, the J gene TRBJ2-1; 7 nucleotides align to TRBD2. After removal of 1 base from V and 5 bases from J, the junction contained 5 bases not matched to a gene. Germline CDR1 LNHDA, CDR2 SQIVND (reference sequence). This CDR3 is built from 15 residues. CDR3 nucleotides: TGTGCCAGTAGTATAGTGGCTAGCGGACACAATGAGCAGTTCTTC. Translation: CASSIVASGHNEQFF.